These 25 T cell receptor beta chains came from one sample sequenced in a study of cytomegalovirus exposure and HLA in healthy donors. Primers included in the PCR were 60 Vbeta and 13 Jbeta primers. The protocol was immunoSEQ multiplex PCR, while the TCRdb copy is restricted to in-frame clones and leaves out a portion. The sample lists roughly 150,000 clones, over 75% occurring once. Specimen: PBMCs. Source of these receptors: a male donor in good health and CMV-seronegative.

The genes are TRBV5-1 and TRBJ2-7, with 10 bases fitting TRBD2. V trimming: 3 bases; J trimming: 1 base; junction bases outside the gene matches: 1. The V gene's germline CDR1 is SGHRS and CDR2 YFSETQ. The CDR3 length is 14 residues. This chain's CDR3 is CASSSLAGSYEQYF. DNA of the CDR3: TGCGCCAGCAGCTCACTAGCGGGGTCCTACGAGCAGTACTTC.

V and J are TRBV7-2 and TRBJ2-5; TRBD2 agrees at 7 bases. Per the germline V gene, CDR1 is SGHTA and CDR2 is FQGNSA. V dropped 6 bases and J dropped 5; count of bases not matched to a gene: 6. This CDR3 spans 13 amino acids. The CDR3 DNA reads TGTGCCAGCAGGTCGACTAGCATGGAGACCCAGTACTTC. Its translation is CASRSTSMETQYF.

This chain uses TRBV7-3 with TRBJ2-2; D is uncertain. V was cut by 3 bases and J by 5 bases, with 7 bases left in between. This CDR3 is 13 amino acids long. Germline values: CDR1 SGHTA, CDR2 FQGTGA. DNA of the CDR3: TGTGCCAGCAGCTTTTGGGCGACCGGGGAGCTGTTTTTT. It specifies CASSFWATGELFF.

The chain joins TRBV5-1 to TRBJ2-1; 8 bases are a match to TRBD2. The V and J ends lost 4 bases and 6 bases, in that order; junction bases with no gene match: 6. This CDR3 contains 14 residues. Germline assignment: CDR1 SGHRS and CDR2 YFSETQ. The CDR3 nucleotides are TGCGCCAGCAGCGTGGGCGGGGGGACCAATGAGCAGTTCTTC. Amino acid sequence: CASSVGGGTNEQFF.

This CDR3 is CASSELQGGSTDTQYF. CDR3 in DNA: TGTGCCAGCAGCGAACTACAGGGAGGGAGCACAGATACGCAGTATTTT. The chain combines TRBV11-2 with TRBJ2-3, with D perhaps TRBD2 (7 bases). The V end lost 5 bases, the J end lost 0 bases, and 15 bases lay between the germline ends. The CDR3 extends over 16 amino acids. Germline loops: CDR1 SGHAT, CDR2 FQNNGV.

This chain links TRBV7-9 with TRBJ2-1; TRBD2 matches at 12 bases. V was clipped by 5 bases and J by 3 bases; unmatched bases: 2. The CDR3 contains 15 residues. Germline values: CDR1 SEHNR, CDR2 FQNEAQ (reference sequence). The CDR3 sequence: CASSMTSGGYNEQFF. As DNA, the CDR3 is TGTGCCAGCAGCATGACTAGCGGGGGCTACAATGAGCAGTTCTTC.

This chain uses TRBV5-4 with TRBJ2-7; TRBD1 is a possible D gene (6 bases). Looked up from germline, CDR1 is SGHNT and CDR2 is YYREEE (reference sequence). The germline V and J ends were trimmed by 0 bases and 2 bases, with 6 bases remaining between them. The CDR3 is 13 amino acids. CDR3 bases: TGTGCCAGCAGCTTGGGGGGGCCCTACGAGCAGTACTTC. This translates into CASSLGGPYEQYF.

This clone was seen a few times. For the CDR3, the DNA is TGTGCCAGCAGCTTAGCCGCAGGCTATAGCAATCAGCCCCAGCATTTT. Protein sequence: CASSLAAGYSNQPQHF. The chain joins TRBV7-2 to TRBJ1-5; D gene unclear. V gave up 0 bases and J gave up 0 bases, with 9 bases separating them. This CDR3 comprises 16 residues. Germline CDR1 is SGHTA and CDR2 is FQGNSA.

This rearrangement joins TRBV6-5 to TRBJ1-2; D not resolved. The CDR3 extends over 15 amino acids. The germline V gene has CDR1 MNHEY and CDR2 SVGAGI. Trimming stripped 5 bases from V and 7 bases from J, with 20 bases between. CDR3: CASSPVAGSTLGYTF. CDR3 DNA sequence: TGTGCCAGCAGTCCAGTCGCGGGCAGCACCCTTGGCTACACCTTC.

CDR3 bases: TGTGCCAGCACGCGGGAGCCAGCTGGGGCCAACGTCCTGACTTTC. It translates to CASTREPAGANVLTF. The J gene is TRBJ2-6, the V gene TRBV5-8, with 7 bases matching TRBD2. V was clipped by 6 bases and J by 2 bases; unmatched bases: 5. Germline assignment: CDR1 SGHTS and CDR2 YDEGEE. The CDR3 sequence is 15 residues long.

J is TRBJ2-7 and V is TRBV27; D is undetermined. Germline loops: CDR1 MNHEY, CDR2 SMNVEV (reference sequence). This CDR3 contains 14 residues. V was cut by 3 bases and J by 0 bases, with 9 bases left in between. CDR3 DNA: TGTGCCAGCAGTTTGCGGCACCCCTCCTACGAGCAGTACTTC. Protein sequence: CASSLRHPSYEQYF.

CDR3 amino acids: CASSFQVNYGYTF. The CDR3 bases are TGCGCCAGCAGCTTTCAGGTTAACTATGGCTACACCTTC. V usage is TRBV5-1 and J usage is TRBJ1-2; D not resolved. V was shortened by 2 bases and J by 1 base, with 6 bases between the two germline ends. The length of the CDR3 is 13 residues. CDR1 and CDR2 (germline): SGHRS, YFSETQ.

J is TRBJ2-1 and V is TRBV5-8; the match to TRBD2 covers 8 bases. The V gene end was trimmed by 0 bases and the J gene end by 4 bases; junction bases not matched to a gene: 3. CDR1 is SGHTS, CDR2 YDEGEE, per germline. The CDR3 runs to 15 residues. The DNA for the CDR3 is TGTGCCAGCAGCTTGGTTAGCGGGAAATACAATGAGCAGTTCTTC. It encodes CASSLVSGKYNEQFF.

This clone came up a few times. The chain links TRBV6-1 to TRBJ2-1, with D perhaps TRBD2 (6 bases). Between the trimmed V and J ends, which lost 7 bases and 1 base, there was a span of 14 bases. This CDR3 is 15 amino acids long. The germline gives CDR1 MNHNS, CDR2 SASEGT. The chain's CDR3 is CASTPPGLSYNEQFF. The CDR3 bases are TGTGCCAGCACCCCACCGGGACTTTCCTACAATGAGCAGTTCTTC.

For this clone: The junction shows a germline mismatch at one end, possibly a read error. The chain recombines TRBV7-9 with TRBJ2-7, with TRBD1 identical over 9 bases. CDR3 length: 15 residues. Looked up from germline, CDR1 is SEHNR and CDR2 is FQNEAQ (reference sequence). CDR3 sequence: CSSSFKGTGIHEQYF. The CDR3 DNA follows: TGTTCCAGCAGTTTTAAGGGGACAGGGATCCACGAGCAGTACTTC. The variable domain in full, with the rest retrieved from reference TRBV7-9 and TRBJ2-7, is DTGVSQNPRHKITKRGQNVTFRCDPISEHNRLYWYRQTLGQGPEFLTYFQNEAQLEKSRLLSDRFSAERPKGSFSTLEIQRTEQGDSAMYLCSSSFKGTGIHEQYFGPGTRLTVT.

This clone turned up a few times. V and J are TRBV6-5 and TRBJ1-2; perhaps TRBD1 as D (6 bases). The CDR3 consists of 13 residues. CDR1 is MNHEY, CDR2 SVGAGI, per germline. V was shortened by 6 bases and J by 4 bases, with 12 bases between the two germline ends. The CDR3, as DNA: TGTGCCAGCAGCTTACAGGGTGGCTATGGCTACACCTTC. Residues: CASSLQGGYGYTF.

This sequence joins TRBV6-5 and TRBJ1-4; D gene ambiguous. This CDR3 comprises 16 residues. V was shortened by 0 bases and J by 2 bases, with 10 bases between the two germline ends. Germline V lookup: CDR1 MNHEY, CDR2 SVGAGI. The CDR3 DNA follows: TGTGCCAGCAGTTACTCCACGGCGGGGACTAATGAAAAACTGTTTTTT. Protein: CASSYSTAGTNEKLFF.

The rearrangement joins TRBV9 to TRBJ1-2, with D possibly TRBD1 on 6 matching bases. CDR1 and CDR2 (germline): SGDLS, YYNGEE. The CDR3 length is 14 residues. Trimming left V 0 bases short and J 4 bases short, with 10 bases between. The CDR3 reads CASSVDQGSYGYTF. CDR3 in DNA: TGTGCCAGCAGCGTAGATCAGGGGTCCTATGGCTACACCTTC. The full variable domain, completed using reference TRBV9 and TRBJ1-2, is DSGVTQTPKHLITATGQRVTLRCSPRSGDLSVYWYQQSLDQGLQFLIQYYNGEERAKGNILERFSAQQFPDLHSELNLSSLELGDSALYFCASSVDQGSYGYTFGSGTRLTVV.

The J gene is TRBJ2-1, the V gene TRBV7-9; 12 nucleotides agree with TRBD2. Germline CDR1 reads SEHNR; CDR2 reads FQNEAQ (reference sequence). V dropped 5 bases and J dropped 5; count of bases not matched to a gene: 13. The CDR3 totals 18 residues. The CDR3 loop reads CASSPKWASGRADNEQFF. In DNA form, the CDR3 reads TGTGCCAGCAGCCCAAAATGGGCTAGCGGGAGGGCGGACAATGAGCAGTTCTTC. The variable domain in full, with the rest retrieved from reference TRBV7-9 and TRBJ2-1, is DTGVSQNPRHKITKRGQNVTFRCDPISEHNRLYWYRQTLGQGPEFLTYFQNEAQLEKSRLLSDRFSAERPKGSFSTLEIQRTEQGDSAMYLCASSPKWASGRADNEQFFGPGTRLTVL.

The V and J genes are TRBV29-1 and TRBJ1-1, with 7 bases that match TRBD1. J lost 0 bases, V lost 3 bases, and 4 bases had no gene match. The CDR3 is 14 residues long. Germline lookup yields CDR1 SQVTM and CDR2 ANQGSEA. As DNA, the CDR3 is TGCAGCGTTGACGACAGGGCCCTGAACACTGAAGCTTTCTTT. Translating gives CSVDDRALNTEAFF.

This clone was observed a single time. This chain connects TRBV7-2 to TRBJ2-3, with TRBD2 identical over 10 bases. Trimming at V came to 1 base and at J to 2 bases, leaving 9 bases not matched to a gene. This CDR3 spans 18 amino acids. Per the germline V gene, CDR1 is SGHTA and CDR2 is FQGNSA. The CDR3 is CASSLVLAGTGYTDTQYF. CDR3 DNA sequence: TGTGCCAGCAGCTTAGTACTAGCGGGGACTGGTTACACAGATACGCAGTATTTT.

The chain carries TRBV5-6 and TRBJ1-4; no clear D gene. V lost 0 bases to trimming and J lost 8 bases, with 11 bases between them. CDR3 length: 14 residues. The germline V gene has CDR1 SGHDT and CDR2 YYEEEE. The CDR3 region has the DNA TGTGCCAGCAGCTTGGCCTTACGGGAAGAAAAACTGTTTTTT. This codes for CASSLALREEKLFF.

The chain carries TRBV19 and TRBJ2-1; the match to TRBD2 covers 9 bases. This CDR3 spans 15 amino acids. With V trimmed by 5 bases and J by 4 bases, 6 bases remained unmatched. CDR1 and CDR2 from the germline V gene are LNHDA and SQIVND (reference sequence). CDR3 region: CASSARLAVYNEQFF. CDR3 coding DNA: TGTGCCAGTAGTGCCAGACTAGCGGTATACAATGAGCAGTTCTTC.

This clone was counted between two and nine times. This CDR3 reads CASSRASGQNYGYTF. The CDR3 coding sequence is TGTGCCAGCAGCCGAGCCAGTGGACAGAACTATGGCTACACCTTC. The genes are TRBV11-2 and TRBJ1-2; D is possibly TRBD1 (6 bases). CDR1 is SGHAT and CDR2 is FQNNGV in the germline V gene. The CDR3 is 15 residues long. Trimming took 5 bases from V and 2 from J, leaving 15 bases between them.

This clone was seen a single time. The chain uses TRBV6-4 and TRBJ2-1, with 7 bases matching TRBD1. The CDR3 totals 15 residues. Germline loops: CDR1 MRHNA, CDR2 SNTAGT. The J segment lost 2 bases and the V segment lost 4 bases, leaving 5 bases of the junction unmatched. CDR3 in amino acids: CASSGGDRAYNEQFF. The DNA of the CDR3 is TGTGCCAGCAGTGGGGGAGACAGGGCCTACAATGAGCAGTTCTTC.